Following are 2 T cell receptor beta chains from one sample sequenced in a study of T cells in women clearing cervical HPV infection. Generated by immunoSEQ multiplex PCR, the TCRdb table keeps only in-frame clones and is missing some. Its table lists tens of thousands of clones. Material: blood buffy coat. These receptors originate from a woman between 18 and 75 years old with a cervical HPV16 infection that either progressed to CIN3+ or cleared (not recorded which).

In regard to this clone: Read sequence stops 3 residues before the CDR3 end, and the germline J gene provides the missing end. J is TRBJ2-1 and V is TRBV6-4; 11 bases align to TRBD1. The J segment lost 7 bases and the V segment lost 3 bases, leaving 5 bases of the junction unmatched. This CDR3 is 15 amino acids long. Germline V gene sequence: CDR1 MRHNA, CDR2 SNTAGT. CDR3 DNA, as far as it was read: TGTGCCAGCAGTGATCTGGGACAGGGGGAAAATGAG. Translated: CASSDLGQGENE. The whole CDR3 sequence reads CASSDLGQGENEQFF.

Comments on this clone: The read is 3 residues too short to cover the CDR3 end, so that end is filled in from the germline J gene. The chain carries TRBV7-3 and TRBJ1-1; D may be TRBD1 (5 bases). Germline V lookup: CDR1 SGHTA, CDR2 FQGTGA. The CDR3 covers 12 residues. The CDR3 is CASSLNKGEAFF. Incomplete CDR3 DNA: TGTGCCAGCAGCTTAAACAAGGGGGAA.